This TCR beta chain was recovered during a study of blood T cell repertoires in COVID-19. Germline V lookup: CDR1 LGHDT, CDR2 YNNKEL (reference sequence). CDR3 length: 13 residues. Trimming removed 11 bases from V and 4 bases from J; junction bases left unmatched: 7. Original analysis: For nucleated cells, counts were estimated from reference gene primer amplification. Assay used: immunoSEQ multiplex PCR; TCRdb lists only in-frame clones, some missing. D and trimming come from the DNA, and the V and J calls and clone size come from that table. The sample holds approximately 180,000 clones, 75% to 90% seen once.

The sequenced sample consisted of peripheral blood. The chain recombines TRBV3-1 (or the pseudogene TRBV3-2) with TRBJ1-4; TRBD1 agrees at 7 bases. The sequence was collected from a man in his 60s with acute or convalescent COVID-19. The CDR3 DNA reads as TGTGCCCCCGGAGGGGGCGATAATGAAAAACTGTTTTTT. Amino acid sequence: CAPGGGDNEKLFF.